The 7 T cell receptor beta chains below come from one sample, sequenced in a study of CD8+CD57+ T cells in acquired aplastic anemia. CD8+CD57+ cell expansion had been shown by flow cytometry in patients chosen for sequencing. TCR beta VDJ and CDR3 profiling used genomic DNA as template. TCRdb re-called the reads through MiXCR, storing one row per CDR3 protein. In the table there are around 430,000 distinct CDR3 sequences, more than 25% of which are singletons. Source material: sorted CD4+, CD8+, or CD8+CD57+ T cells (not recorded which) from PBMCs. The receptors were sampled from a human donor with aplastic anemia.

This clonotype was recorded many times. The chain couples TRBV19 to TRBJ2-7; D may be TRBD1 or TRBD2 (5 bases each). Germline V CDR1 and CDR2: LNHDA, SQIVND (reference sequence). The V gene lost 8 bases and the J gene lost 4 bases, with 12 bases spanning the gap. There are 12 residues in the CDR3. This chain's CDR3 is CASEGINYEQYF. The CDR3, as DNA: TGTGCCAGTGAGGGGATTAATTACGAGCAGTACTTC.

With regard to this clonotype: A clone one base away is much larger, so this may be a read error. The rearrangement links TRBV11-2 to TRBJ2-7; D possibly matches TRBD1 or TRBD2 (5 bases each). The germline V gene encodes CDR1 SGHAT and CDR2 FQNNGV. CDR3 length: 11 amino acids. The CDR3 region is CASSTLGERYF. The CDR3 bases are TGTGCCAGCAGCACCCTAGGGGAGCGGTACTTC.

This clonotype was counted a few times. The J gene is TRBJ2-5, the V gene TRBV29-1, with D perhaps assigned TRBD1 or TRBD2 (5 bases each). The V end lost 3 bases, the J end lost 5 bases, and 10 bases lay between the germline ends. Germline V CDR1 and CDR2: SQVTM, ANQGSEA. CDR3 length: 12 amino acids. The CDR3 here is CSVEGREETQYF. The CDR3 nucleotides read TGCAGCGTTGAGGGCAGGGAGGAGACCCAGTACTTC.

This chain joins TRBV7-8 and TRBJ2-3; D gene unclear. This CDR3 contains 16 residues. CDR1 and CDR2 (germline): SGHVS, FQNEAQ. V lost 2 bases and J lost 3, with 15 bases in between. The CDR3 DNA follows: TGTGCCAGCAGCTTAATGGGCCAAGGATTTACAGATACGCAGTATTTT. Translated, it gives CASSLMGQGFTDTQYF. Based on the CDR3 plus reference TRBV7-8 and TRBJ2-3, the full variable domain is GAGVSQSPRYKVAKRGQDVALRCDPISGHVSLFWYQQALGQGPEFLTYFQNEAQLDKSGLPSDRFFAERPEGSVSTLKIQRTQQEDSAVYLCASSLMGQGFTDTQYFGPGTRLTVL.

V is TRBV15 and J is TRBJ2-5; a weak D match, TRBD1 (5 bases). Per germline, CDR1 LNHNV and CDR2 YYDKDF (reference sequence). CDR3 length: 18 residues. V lost 3 bases, J lost 3 bases, and 23 bases lay in between. The CDR3 coding sequence is TGTGCCACCAGCAGTTTATTGTTTTGGGGCAGATCAGAAGAGACCCAGTACTTC. Translation: CATSSLLFWGRSEETQYF.

This clonotype is medium-sized in the sample. This sequence joins TRBV19 and TRBJ1-5; no firm D call. CDR3 size: 13 residues. CDR1 and CDR2 (germline): LNHDA, SQIVND (reference sequence). V lost 7 bases, J lost 3 bases, and 10 bases lay in between. The CDR3 sequence is CASTEAVNQPQHF. CDR3 DNA sequence: TGTGCCAGTACTGAGGCAGTCAATCAGCCCCAGCATTTT.

The chain employs TRBV7-8 and TRBJ2-3, with D possibly matching TRBD2 (6 bases). This CDR3 has 14 amino acids. Trimming removed 5 bases from V and 4 bases from J, with 13 bases in between. Germline V gene sequence: CDR1 SGHVS, CDR2 FQNEAQ. The CDR3 loop is CASSVDGGSDTQYF. The CDR3, as DNA: TGTGCCAGCAGCGTAGATGGGGGGTCAGATACGCAGTATTTT.